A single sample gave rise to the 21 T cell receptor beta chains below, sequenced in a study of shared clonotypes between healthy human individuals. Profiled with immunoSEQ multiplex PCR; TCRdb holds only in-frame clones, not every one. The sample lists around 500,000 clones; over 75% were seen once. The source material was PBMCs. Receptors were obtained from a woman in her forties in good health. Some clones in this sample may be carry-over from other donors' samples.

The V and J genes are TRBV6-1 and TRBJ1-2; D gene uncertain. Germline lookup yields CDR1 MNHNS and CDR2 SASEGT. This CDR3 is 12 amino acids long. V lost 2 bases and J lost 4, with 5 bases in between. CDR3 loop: CASSERSYGYTF. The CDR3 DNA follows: TGTGCCAGCAGTGAAAGAAGCTATGGCTACACCTTC.

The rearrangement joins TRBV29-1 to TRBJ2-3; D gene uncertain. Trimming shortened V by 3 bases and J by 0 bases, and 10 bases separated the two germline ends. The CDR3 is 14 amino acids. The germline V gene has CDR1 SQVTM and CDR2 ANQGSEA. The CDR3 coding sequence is TGCAGCGTTGACTCCGGACCTAGCACAGATACGCAGTATTTT. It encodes CSVDSGPSTDTQYF.

Here the CDR3 reads CASSQPGTLGRGYTF. CDR3 DNA sequence: TGTGCCAGCAGCCAGCCCGGGACACTTGGGAGGGGCTACACCTTC. V gene TRBV14 combines with J gene TRBJ1-2, with D possibly TRBD1 on 6 matching bases. The V gene lost 3 bases and the J gene lost 8 bases, with 19 bases spanning the gap. CDR3 size: 15 residues. CDR1 and CDR2 (germline): SGHDN, FVKESK.

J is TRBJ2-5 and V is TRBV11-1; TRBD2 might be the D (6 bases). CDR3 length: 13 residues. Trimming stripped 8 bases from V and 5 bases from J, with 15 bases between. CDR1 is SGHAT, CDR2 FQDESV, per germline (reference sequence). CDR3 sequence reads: CASSWREPETQYF. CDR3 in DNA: TGTGCCAGCTCGTGGCGGGAACCCGAGACCCAGTACTTC.

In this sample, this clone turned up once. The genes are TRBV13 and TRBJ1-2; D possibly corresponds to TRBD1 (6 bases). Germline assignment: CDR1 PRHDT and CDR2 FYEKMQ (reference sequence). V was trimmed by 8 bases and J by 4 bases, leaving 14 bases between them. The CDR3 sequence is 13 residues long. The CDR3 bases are TGTGCCAGCGTACCCGCAGGGGCCTATGGCTACACCTTC. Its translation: CASVPAGAYGYTF.

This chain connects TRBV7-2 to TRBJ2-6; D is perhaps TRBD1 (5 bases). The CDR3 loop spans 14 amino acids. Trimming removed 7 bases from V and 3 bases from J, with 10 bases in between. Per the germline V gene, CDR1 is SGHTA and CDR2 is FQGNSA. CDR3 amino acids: CASNPQGGANVLTF. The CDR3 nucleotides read TGTGCCAGCAACCCCCAGGGTGGGGCCAACGTCCTGACTTTC.

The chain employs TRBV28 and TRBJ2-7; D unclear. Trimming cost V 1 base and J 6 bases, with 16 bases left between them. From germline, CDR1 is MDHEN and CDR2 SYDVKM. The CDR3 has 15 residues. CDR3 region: CASSLSLGSLREQYF. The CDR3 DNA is TGTGCCAGCAGTTTATCTTTAGGGTCCCTCCGCGAGCAGTACTTC.

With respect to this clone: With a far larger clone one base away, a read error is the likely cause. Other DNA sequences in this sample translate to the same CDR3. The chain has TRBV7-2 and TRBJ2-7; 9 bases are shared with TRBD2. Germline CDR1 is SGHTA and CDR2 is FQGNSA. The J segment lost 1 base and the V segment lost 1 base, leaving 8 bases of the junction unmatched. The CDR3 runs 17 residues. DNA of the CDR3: TGTGCCAGCAGCTTAGTTGCTAGCGGGACCGGTTCCTACGAGCAGTACTTC. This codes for CASSLVASGTGSYEQYF.

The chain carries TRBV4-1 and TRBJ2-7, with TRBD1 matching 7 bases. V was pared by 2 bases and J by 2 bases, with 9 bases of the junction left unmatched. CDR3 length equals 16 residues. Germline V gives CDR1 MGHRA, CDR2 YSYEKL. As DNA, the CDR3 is TGCGCCAGCAGCCAACCGGGACAGCTCCCTCCCTACGAGCAGTACTTC. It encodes CASSQPGQLPPYEQYF.

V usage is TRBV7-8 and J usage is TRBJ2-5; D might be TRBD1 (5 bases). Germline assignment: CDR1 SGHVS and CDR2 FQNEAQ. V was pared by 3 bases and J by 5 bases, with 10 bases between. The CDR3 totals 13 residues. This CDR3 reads CASSFRGEETQYF. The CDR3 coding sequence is TGTGCCAGCAGCTTTAGGGGCGAGGAGACCCAGTACTTC.

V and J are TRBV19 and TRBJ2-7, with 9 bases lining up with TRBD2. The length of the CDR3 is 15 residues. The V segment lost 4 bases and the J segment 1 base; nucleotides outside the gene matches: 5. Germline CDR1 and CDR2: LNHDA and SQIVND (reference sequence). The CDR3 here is CASSSGSGSSYEQYF. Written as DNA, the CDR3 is TGTGCCAGTAGTAGTGGTAGCGGGAGTTCCTACGAGCAGTACTTC.

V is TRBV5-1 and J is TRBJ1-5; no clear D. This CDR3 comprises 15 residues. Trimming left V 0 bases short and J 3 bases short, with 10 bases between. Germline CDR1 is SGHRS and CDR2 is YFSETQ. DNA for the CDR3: TGCGCCAGCAGCTTGGATTATGGGTACAATCAGCCCCAGCATTTT. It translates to CASSLDYGYNQPQHF.

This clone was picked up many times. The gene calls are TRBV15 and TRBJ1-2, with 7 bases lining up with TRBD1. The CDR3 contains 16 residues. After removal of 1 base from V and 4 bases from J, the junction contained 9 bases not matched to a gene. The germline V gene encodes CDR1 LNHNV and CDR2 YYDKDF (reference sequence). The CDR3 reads CATSRGLAGGIYGYTF. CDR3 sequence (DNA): TGTGCCACCAGCAGAGGATTGGCAGGGGGTATCTATGGCTACACCTTC.

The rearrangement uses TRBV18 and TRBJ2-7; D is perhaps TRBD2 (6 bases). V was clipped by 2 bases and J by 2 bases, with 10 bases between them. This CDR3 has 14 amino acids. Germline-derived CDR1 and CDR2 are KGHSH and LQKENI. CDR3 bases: TGTGCCAGCTCACCAGGGGCGGGAACCTACGAGCAGTACTTC. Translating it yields CASSPGAGTYEQYF.

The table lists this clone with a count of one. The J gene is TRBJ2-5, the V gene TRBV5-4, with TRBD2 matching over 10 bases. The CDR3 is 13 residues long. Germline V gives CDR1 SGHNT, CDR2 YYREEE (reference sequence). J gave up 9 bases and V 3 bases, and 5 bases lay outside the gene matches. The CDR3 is CASSSSGRSAQYF. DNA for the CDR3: TGTGCCAGCAGCTCTAGCGGGAGATCGGCCCAGTACTTC.

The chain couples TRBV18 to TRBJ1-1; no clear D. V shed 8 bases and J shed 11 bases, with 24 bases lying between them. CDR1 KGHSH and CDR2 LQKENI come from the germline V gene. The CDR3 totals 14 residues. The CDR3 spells CASHPEGGPRLAFF. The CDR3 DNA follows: TGTGCCAGCCATCCCGAGGGCGGACCCCGTCTGGCTTTCTTT.

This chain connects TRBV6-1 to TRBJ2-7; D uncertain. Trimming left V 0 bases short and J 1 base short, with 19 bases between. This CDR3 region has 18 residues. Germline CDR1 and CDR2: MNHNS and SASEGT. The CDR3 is CASSEALRRSLNSYEQYF. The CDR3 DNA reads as TGTGCCAGCAGTGAAGCTTTGAGACGAAGCCTCAATTCCTACGAGCAGTACTTC.

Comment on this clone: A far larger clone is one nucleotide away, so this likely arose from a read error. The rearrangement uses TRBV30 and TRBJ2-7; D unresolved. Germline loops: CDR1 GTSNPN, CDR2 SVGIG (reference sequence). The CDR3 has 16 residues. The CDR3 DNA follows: TGTGCCTGGAGGGACCCTCGGTGGCCTTTTACCTACGGGCAGTACTTC. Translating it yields CAWRDPRWPFTYGQYF.

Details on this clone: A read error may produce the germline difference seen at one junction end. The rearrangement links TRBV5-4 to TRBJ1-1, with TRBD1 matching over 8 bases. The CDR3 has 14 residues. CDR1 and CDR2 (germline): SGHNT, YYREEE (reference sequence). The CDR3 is CASSQVDRGTEAFF. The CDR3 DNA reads TGCGCCAGCAGCCAAGTTGACAGGGGCACTGAAGCTTTCTTT.

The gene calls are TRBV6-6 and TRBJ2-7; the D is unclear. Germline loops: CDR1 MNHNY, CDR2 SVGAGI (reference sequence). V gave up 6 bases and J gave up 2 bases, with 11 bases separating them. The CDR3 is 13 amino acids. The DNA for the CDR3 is TGTGCCAGCAGCTATCGGGTGGCCTACGAGCAGTACTTC. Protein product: CASSYRVAYEQYF.

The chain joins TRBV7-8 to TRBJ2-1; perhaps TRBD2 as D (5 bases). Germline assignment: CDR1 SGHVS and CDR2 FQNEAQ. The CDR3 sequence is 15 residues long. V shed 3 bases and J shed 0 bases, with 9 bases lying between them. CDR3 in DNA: TGTGCCAGCAGCTTGGCGGGTAGCTCCTACAATGAGCAGTTCTTC. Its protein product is CASSLAGSSYNEQFF.